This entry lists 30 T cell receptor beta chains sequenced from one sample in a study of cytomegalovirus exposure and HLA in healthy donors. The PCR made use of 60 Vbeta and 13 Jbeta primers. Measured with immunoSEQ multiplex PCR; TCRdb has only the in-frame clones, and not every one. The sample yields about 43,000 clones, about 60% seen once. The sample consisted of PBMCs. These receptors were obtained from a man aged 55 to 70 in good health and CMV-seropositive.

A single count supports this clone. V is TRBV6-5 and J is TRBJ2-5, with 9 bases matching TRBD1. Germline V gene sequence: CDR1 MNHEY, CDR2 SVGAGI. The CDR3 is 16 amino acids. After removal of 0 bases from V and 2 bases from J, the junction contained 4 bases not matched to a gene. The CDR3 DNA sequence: TGTGCCAGCAGTTACTCCACAGGGGGCGGGCAAGAGACCCAGTACTTC. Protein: CASSYSTGGGQETQYF.

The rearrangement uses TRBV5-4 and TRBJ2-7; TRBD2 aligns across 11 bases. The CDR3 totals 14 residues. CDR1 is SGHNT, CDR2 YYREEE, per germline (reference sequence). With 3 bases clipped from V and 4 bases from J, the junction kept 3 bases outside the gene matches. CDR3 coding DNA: TGTGCCAGCAGCTCAGGACTAGCGGGTTACGAGCAGTACTTC. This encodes CASSSGLAGYEQYF.

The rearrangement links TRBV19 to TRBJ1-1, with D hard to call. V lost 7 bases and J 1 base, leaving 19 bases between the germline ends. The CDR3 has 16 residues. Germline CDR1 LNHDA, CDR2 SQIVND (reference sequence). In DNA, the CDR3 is TGTGCCAGTAAAAACAGAACAATATTATCGAACACTGAAGCTTTCTTT. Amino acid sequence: CASKNRTILSNTEAFF.

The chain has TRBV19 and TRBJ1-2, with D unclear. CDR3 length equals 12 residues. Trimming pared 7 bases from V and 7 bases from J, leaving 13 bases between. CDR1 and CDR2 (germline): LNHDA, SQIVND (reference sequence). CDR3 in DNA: TGTGCCAGTATGGTGGCGGGCGTTGGCTACACCTTC. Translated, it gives CASMVAGVGYTF.

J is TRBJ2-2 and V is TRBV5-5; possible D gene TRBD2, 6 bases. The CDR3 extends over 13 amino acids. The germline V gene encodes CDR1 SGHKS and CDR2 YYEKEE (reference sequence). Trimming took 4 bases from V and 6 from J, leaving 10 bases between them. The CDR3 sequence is CASSTTSAGELFF. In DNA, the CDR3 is TGTGCCAGCAGCACGACTAGTGCCGGGGAGCTGTTTTTT. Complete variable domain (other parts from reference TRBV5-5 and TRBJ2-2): DAGVTQSPTHLIKTRGQQVTLRCSPISGHKSVSWYQQVLGQGPQFIFQYYEKEERGRGNFPDRFSARQFPNYSSELNVNALLLGDSALYLCASSTTSAGELFFGEGSRLTVL.

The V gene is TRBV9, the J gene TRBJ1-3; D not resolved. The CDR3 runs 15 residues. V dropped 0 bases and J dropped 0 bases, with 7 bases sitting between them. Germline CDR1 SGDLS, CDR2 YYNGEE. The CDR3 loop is CASSVDGNSGNTIYF. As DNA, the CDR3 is TGTGCCAGCAGCGTAGACGGGAACTCTGGAAACACCATATATTTT.

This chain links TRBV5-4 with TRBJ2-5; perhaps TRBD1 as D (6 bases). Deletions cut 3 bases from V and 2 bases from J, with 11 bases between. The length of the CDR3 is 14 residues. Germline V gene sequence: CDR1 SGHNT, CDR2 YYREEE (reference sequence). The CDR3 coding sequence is TGTGCCAGCAGCTCAGGACAGAAACAAGAGACCCAGTACTTC. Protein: CASSSGQKQETQYF.

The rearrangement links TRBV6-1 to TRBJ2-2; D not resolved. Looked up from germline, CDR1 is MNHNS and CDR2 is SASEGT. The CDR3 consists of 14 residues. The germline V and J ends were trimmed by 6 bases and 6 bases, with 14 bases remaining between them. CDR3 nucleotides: TGTGCCAGCAGGCCTACGCCCTCGGCCGGGGAGCTGTTTTTT. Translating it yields CASRPTPSAGELFF.

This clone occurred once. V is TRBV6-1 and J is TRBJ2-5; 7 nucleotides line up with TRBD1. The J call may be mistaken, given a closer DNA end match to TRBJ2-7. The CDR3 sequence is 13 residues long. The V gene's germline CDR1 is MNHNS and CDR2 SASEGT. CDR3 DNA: TGTGCCAGCAGCCCGGGACAGCTCTACGAGCAGTACTTC. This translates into CASSPGQLYEQYF.

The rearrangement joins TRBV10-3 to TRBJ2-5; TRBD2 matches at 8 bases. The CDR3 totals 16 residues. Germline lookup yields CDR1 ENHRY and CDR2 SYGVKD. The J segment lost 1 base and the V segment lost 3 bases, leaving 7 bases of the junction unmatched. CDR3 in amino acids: CAISDERERGQETQYF. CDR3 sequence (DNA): TGTGCCATCAGTGACGAGCGGGAGAGGGGCCAAGAGACCCAGTACTTC.

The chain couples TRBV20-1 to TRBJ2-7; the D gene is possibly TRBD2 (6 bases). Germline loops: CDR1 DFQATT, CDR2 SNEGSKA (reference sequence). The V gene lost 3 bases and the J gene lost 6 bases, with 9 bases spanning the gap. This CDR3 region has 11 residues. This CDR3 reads CSAREEGEQYF. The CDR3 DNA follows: TGCAGTGCTAGGGAGGAGGGCGAGCAGTACTTC.

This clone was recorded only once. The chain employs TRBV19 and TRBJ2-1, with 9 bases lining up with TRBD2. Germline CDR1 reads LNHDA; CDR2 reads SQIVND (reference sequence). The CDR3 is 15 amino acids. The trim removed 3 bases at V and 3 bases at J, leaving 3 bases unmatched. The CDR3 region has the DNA TGTGCCAGTAGTATTTCTAGCGGGATCTACAATGAGCAGTTCTTC. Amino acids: CASSISSGIYNEQFF.

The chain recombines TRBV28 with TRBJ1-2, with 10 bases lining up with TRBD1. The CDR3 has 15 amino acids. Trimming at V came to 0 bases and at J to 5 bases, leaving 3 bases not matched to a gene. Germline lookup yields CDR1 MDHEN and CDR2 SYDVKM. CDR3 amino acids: CASSLWGTGEYGYTF. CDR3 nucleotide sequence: TGTGCCAGCAGTTTATGGGGGACAGGGGAGTATGGCTACACCTTC.

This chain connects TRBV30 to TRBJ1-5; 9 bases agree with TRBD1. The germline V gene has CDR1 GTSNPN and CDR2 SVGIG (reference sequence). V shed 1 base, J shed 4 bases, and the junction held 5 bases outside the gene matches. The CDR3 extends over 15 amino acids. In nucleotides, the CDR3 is TGTGCCTGGAGTGCCGGGACAGGGCTGAATCAGCCCCAGCATTTT. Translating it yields CAWSAGTGLNQPQHF.

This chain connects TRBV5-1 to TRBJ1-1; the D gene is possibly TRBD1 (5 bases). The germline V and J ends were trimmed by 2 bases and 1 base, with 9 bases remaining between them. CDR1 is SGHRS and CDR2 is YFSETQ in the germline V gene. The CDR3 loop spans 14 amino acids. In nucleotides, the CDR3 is TGCGCCAGCAGCTTCTTCCAGGGGAACACTGAAGCTTTCTTT. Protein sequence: CASSFFQGNTEAFF.

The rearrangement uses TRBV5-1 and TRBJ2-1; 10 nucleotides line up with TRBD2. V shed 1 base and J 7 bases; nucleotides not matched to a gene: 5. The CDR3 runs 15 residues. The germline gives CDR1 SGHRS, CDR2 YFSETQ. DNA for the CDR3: TGCGCCAGCAGCTTGAGTACGACTAGCGGGAATGAGCAGTTCTTC. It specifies CASSLSTTSGNEQFF.

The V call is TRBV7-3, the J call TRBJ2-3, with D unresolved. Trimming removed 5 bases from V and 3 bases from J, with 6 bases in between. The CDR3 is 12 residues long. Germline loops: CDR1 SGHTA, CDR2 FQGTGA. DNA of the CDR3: TGTGCCAGCAGCATCAATACAGATACGCAGTATTTT. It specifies CASSINTDTQYF.

The CDR3 DNA reads TGCGCCAGCAGCCCTTTCCGGGGATACGAGCAGTACTTC. Encoded protein: CASSPFRGYEQYF. J is TRBJ2-7 and V is TRBV4-3; possibly TRBD2 for D (5 bases). The CDR3 has 13 residues. The V end lost 4 bases, the J end lost 4 bases, and 11 bases lay between the germline ends. CDR1 is LGHNA and CDR2 is YSLEER in the germline V gene.

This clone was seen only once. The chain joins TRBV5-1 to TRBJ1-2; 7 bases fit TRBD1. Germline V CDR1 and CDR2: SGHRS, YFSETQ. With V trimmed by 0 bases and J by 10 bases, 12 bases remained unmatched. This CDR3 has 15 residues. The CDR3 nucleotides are TGCGCCAGCAGCTTGGAGGGACAGAGTGGGATATTCTACACCTTC. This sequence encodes CASSLEGQSGIFYTF. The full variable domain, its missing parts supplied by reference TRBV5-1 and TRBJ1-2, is KAGVTQTPRYLIKTRGQQVTLSCSPISGHRSVSWYQQTPGQGLQFLFEYFSETQRNKGNFPGRFSGRQFSNSRSEMNVSTLELGDSALYLCASSLEGQSGIFYTFGSGTRLTVV.

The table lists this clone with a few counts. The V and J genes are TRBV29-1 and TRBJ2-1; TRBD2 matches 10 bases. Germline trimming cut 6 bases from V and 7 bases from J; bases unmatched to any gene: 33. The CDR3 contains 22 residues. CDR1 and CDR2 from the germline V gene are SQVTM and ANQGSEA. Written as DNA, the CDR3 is TGCAGCGTCTTGCCCTACTCTAGCGGGAGTACCCAAGAGGGCTTTTCACGGAATGAGCAGTTCTTC. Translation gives CSVLPYSSGSTQEGFSRNEQFF.

The CDR3 region has the DNA TGTGCCTGGAGTGAGGCTCTTACATATAGGGGGGAGACCCAGTACTTC. The encoded protein is CAWSEALTYRGETQYF. The rearrangement links TRBV30 to TRBJ2-5, with a weak D call TRBD1 (6 bases). Trimming removed 1 base from V and 5 bases from J, with 20 bases in between. CDR3 size: 16 residues. Germline CDR1 GTSNPN, CDR2 SVGIG (reference sequence). Full variable domain (missing parts from reference TRBV30 and TRBJ2-5): SQTIHQWPATLVQPVGSPLSLECTVEGTSNPNLYWYRQAAGRGLQLLFYSVGIGQISSEVPQNLSASRPQDRQFILSSKKLLLSDSGFYLCAWSEALTYRGETQYFGPGTRLLVL.

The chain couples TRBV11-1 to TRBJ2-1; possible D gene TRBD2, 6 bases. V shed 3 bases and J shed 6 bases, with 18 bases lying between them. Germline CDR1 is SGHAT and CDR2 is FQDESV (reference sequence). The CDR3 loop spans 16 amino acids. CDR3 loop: CASSFTTSASGNEQFF. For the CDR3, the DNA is TGTGCCAGCAGCTTCACGACTAGTGCTTCCGGCAATGAGCAGTTCTTC.

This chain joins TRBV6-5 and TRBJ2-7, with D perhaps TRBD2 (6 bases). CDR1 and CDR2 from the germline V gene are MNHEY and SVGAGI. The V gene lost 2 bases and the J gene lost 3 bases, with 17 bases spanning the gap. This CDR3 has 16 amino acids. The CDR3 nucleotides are TGTGCCAGCAGTTACCCAGTTAGCGGAGACCTCTACGAGCAGTACTTC. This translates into CASSYPVSGDLYEQYF.

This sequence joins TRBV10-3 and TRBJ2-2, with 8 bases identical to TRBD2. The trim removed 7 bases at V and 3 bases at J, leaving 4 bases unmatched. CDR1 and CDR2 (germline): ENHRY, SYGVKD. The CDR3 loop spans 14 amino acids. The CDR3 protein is CAINREGDTGELFF. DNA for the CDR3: TGTGCCATCAACCGGGAGGGCGACACCGGGGAGCTGTTTTTT.

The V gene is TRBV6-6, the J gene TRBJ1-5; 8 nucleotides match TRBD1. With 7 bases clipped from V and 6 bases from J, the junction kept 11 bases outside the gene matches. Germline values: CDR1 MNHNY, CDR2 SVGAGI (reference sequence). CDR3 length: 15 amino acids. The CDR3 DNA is TGTGCCAGCACCTCCCCCGACAGGGGATCTCAGCCCCAGCATTTT. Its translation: CASTSPDRGSQPQHF.

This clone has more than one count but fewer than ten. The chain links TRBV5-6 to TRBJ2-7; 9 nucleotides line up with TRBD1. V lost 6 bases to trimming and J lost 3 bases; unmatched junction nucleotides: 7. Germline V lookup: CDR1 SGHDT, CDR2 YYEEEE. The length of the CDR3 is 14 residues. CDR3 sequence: CASNARTGVYEQYF. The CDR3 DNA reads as TGTGCCAGCAACGCTCGGACAGGGGTCTACGAGCAGTACTTC.

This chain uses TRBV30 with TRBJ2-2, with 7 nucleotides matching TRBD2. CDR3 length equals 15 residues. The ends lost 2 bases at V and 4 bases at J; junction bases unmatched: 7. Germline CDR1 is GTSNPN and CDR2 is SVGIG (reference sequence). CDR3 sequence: CAWSRTRGITGELFF. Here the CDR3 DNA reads TGTGCCTGGAGTCGGACTAGGGGAATCACCGGGGAGCTGTTTTTT. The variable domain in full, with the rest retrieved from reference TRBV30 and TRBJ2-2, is SQTIHQWPATLVQPVGSPLSLECTVEGTSNPNLYWYRQAAGRGLQLLFYSVGIGQISSEVPQNLSASRPQDRQFILSSKKLLLSDSGFYLCAWSRTRGITGELFFGEGSRLTVL.

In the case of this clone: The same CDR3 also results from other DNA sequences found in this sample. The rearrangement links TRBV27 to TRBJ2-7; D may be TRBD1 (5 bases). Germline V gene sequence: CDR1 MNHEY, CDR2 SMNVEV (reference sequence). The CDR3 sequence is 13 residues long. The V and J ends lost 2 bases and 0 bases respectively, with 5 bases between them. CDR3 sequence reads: CASSLRGSYEQYF. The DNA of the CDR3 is TGTGCCAGCAGTTTAAGGGGCTCCTACGAGCAGTACTTC.

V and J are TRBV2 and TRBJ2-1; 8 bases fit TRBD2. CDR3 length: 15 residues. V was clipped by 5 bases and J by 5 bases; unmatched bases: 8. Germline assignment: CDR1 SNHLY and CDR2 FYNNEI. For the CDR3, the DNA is TGTGCCAGCAGTCGTACTAGCGGCCGAAACAATGAGCAGTTCTTC. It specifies CASSRTSGRNNEQFF.

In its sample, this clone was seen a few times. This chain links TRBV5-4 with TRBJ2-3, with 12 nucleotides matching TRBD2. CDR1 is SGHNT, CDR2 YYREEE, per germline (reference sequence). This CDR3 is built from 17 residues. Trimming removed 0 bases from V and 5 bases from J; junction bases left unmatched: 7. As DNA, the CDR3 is TGTGCCAGCAGCTTGGGGACTAGCGGGACGGGCGGAGATACGCAGTATTTT. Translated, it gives CASSLGTSGTGGDTQYF.